The 20 T cell receptor beta chains reported below all come from one sample, sequenced in a study of T cell clonotyping in hematopoietic cell transplantation. TCRdb keeps only in-frame clones here, not all; method: immunoSEQ multiplex PCR. The table shows 70,000 or so clones, with around 94% occurring only once. Sequenced input: peripheral blood mononuclear cells. All receptors derive from a man aged 50 to 60 in good health. Some clones in this sample may be carry-over from other donors' samples.

J is TRBJ2-3 and V is TRBV7-2; 7 positions agree with TRBD2. Germline V gene sequence: CDR1 SGHTA, CDR2 FQGNSA. V dropped 1 base and J dropped 3; count of bases not matched to a gene: 10. This CDR3 contains 17 residues. The CDR3 DNA sequence: TGTGCCAGCAGCTTAGTCGGTTCGGGGAGGGCAACAGATACGCAGTATTTT. Protein sequence: CASSLVGSGRATDTQYF.

The chain joins TRBV7-2 to TRBJ2-3, with TRBD1 matching 7 bases. Germline-derived CDR1 and CDR2 are SGHTA and FQGNSA. The length of the CDR3 is 13 residues. With V trimmed by 6 bases and J by 4 bases, 4 bases remained unmatched. As DNA, the CDR3 is TGTGCCAGCAGGAGACAGGGTGCAGATACGCAGTATTTT. Translating gives CASRRQGADTQYF.

V and J are TRBV6-5 and TRBJ1-2; weak D call: TRBD1 (6 bases). This CDR3 is 14 amino acids long. Trimming pared 8 bases from V and 7 bases from J, leaving 20 bases between. Per the germline V gene, CDR1 is MNHEY and CDR2 is SVGAGI. The CDR3 nucleotides are TGTGCCAGCGGGGGATTTACAGGGCCGACTGGCTACACCTTC. This gives the protein CASGGFTGPTGYTF.

The V gene is TRBV7-9, the J gene TRBJ1-2, with TRBD1 matching 10 bases. The CDR3 length is 16 residues. Germline V gene data show CDR1 as SEHNR and CDR2 as FQNEAQ (reference sequence). After removal of 2 bases from V and 7 bases from J, the junction contained 10 bases not matched to a gene. CDR3: CASSLLSGTGDPGYTF. The CDR3 nucleotides are TGTGCCAGCAGCTTACTTTCCGGGACAGGGGACCCTGGCTACACCTTC.

The rearrangement uses TRBV2 and TRBJ2-7; D gene uncertain. V lost 0 bases, J lost 6 bases, and 9 bases lay in between. Germline CDR1 reads SNHLY; CDR2 reads FYNNEI. The CDR3 covers 13 residues. The CDR3 DNA sequence: TGTGCCAGCAGTGAAGCACCCCCGGGCGAGCAGTACTTC. Protein: CASSEAPPGEQYF. The complete variable domain, with remaining parts taken from reference TRBV2 and TRBJ2-7, reads EPEVTQTPSHQVTQMGQEVILRCVPISNHLYFYWYRQILGQKVEFLVSFYNNEISEKSEIFDDQFSVERPDGSNFTLKIRSTKLEDSAMYFCASSEAPPGEQYFGPGTRLTVT.

Relative to its sample, this clone is medium-sized. This chain uses TRBV20-1 with TRBJ1-3; no clear D gene. The CDR3 has 11 amino acids. V was pared by 4 bases and J by 3 bases, with 4 bases between. Germline CDR1 is DFQATT and CDR2 is SNEGSKA (reference sequence). The CDR3 nucleotides are TGCAGTGCTAAGGTTGGAAACACCATATATTTT. Translation gives CSAKVGNTIYF.

The gene calls are TRBV9 and TRBJ2-5, with 11 bases identical to TRBD2. The CDR3 has 17 residues. The V gene's germline CDR1 is SGDLS and CDR2 YYNGEE. Unmatched junction bases numbered 12, after V lost 4 bases and J lost 4 bases. CDR3 in DNA: TGTGCCAGCAGCCTCGGCAGTAGCGGGGGGGCCGTAGAGACCCAGTACTTC. The encoded protein is CASSLGSSGGAVETQYF.

The chain couples TRBV12-5 to TRBJ2-5; 13 bases agree with TRBD2. This CDR3 is built from 19 residues. J lost 5 bases, V lost 3 bases, and 15 bases had no gene match. Germline values: CDR1 LGHNT, CDR2 FRNRAP. In DNA, the CDR3 is TGTGCTAGTGGTTTTACCGAAACTACTAGCGGGGGGGCCGCGGAGACCCAGTACTTC. Amino acids: CASGFTETTSGGAAETQYF.

Written as DNA, the CDR3 is TGCGCCAGCAGTGAGTCGCCGACAGCTAGCACAGATACGCAGTATTTT. Its protein product is CASSESPTASTDTQYF. V and J are TRBV10-1 and TRBJ2-3; tentative D call: TRBD1 (5 bases). The germline V and J ends were trimmed by 0 bases and 0 bases, with 10 bases remaining between them. Germline V lookup: CDR1 WNHNN, CDR2 SYGVQD (reference sequence). This CDR3 is built from 16 residues.

The chain links TRBV27 to TRBJ1-1, with a possible D match to TRBD1 (5 bases). CDR3 length: 16 amino acids. Trimming took off 5 bases at V and 2 bases at J, with 18 bases between the two ends. Germline V gene sequence: CDR1 MNHEY, CDR2 SMNVEV (reference sequence). The CDR3 is CASSPLQTVPNTEAFF. For the CDR3, the DNA is TGTGCCAGCAGTCCTCTCCAGACAGTCCCTAACACTGAAGCTTTCTTT.

V is TRBV25-1 and J is TRBJ2-5, with TRBD1 matching over 7 bases. Losses at the gene ends were 4 bases for V and 0 bases for J; bases not matched to a gene: 5. CDR1 and CDR2 from the germline V gene are MGHDK and SYGVNS. The CDR3 extends over 15 amino acids. CDR3 DNA: TGTGCCAGCAGTGCGAACAGGGGTCACCAAGAGACCCAGTACTTC. As protein: CASSANRGHQETQYF.

A single count supports this clone. V usage is TRBV19 and J usage is TRBJ1-1; D remains unclear. Germline V gene sequence: CDR1 LNHDA, CDR2 SQIVND (reference sequence). The CDR3 runs to 12 residues. Deletions cut 5 bases from V and 3 bases from J, with 7 bases between. CDR3 sequence (DNA): TGTGCCAGTAGTTCCTATTACACTGAAGCTTTCTTT. This codes for CASSSYYTEAFF.

The chain employs TRBV6-5 and TRBJ2-7; TRBD1 matches at 8 bases. The CDR3 length is 15 residues. Trimming took 0 bases from V and 9 from J; bases not matched to a gene: 10. The germline gives CDR1 MNHEY, CDR2 SVGAGI. CDR3 in DNA: TGTGCCAGCAGTTACTCTGGACAGGGTAGGACATTGCAGTACTTC. Amino acid sequence: CASSYSGQGRTLQYF.

This rearrangement joins TRBV7-6 to TRBJ1-5, with a possible D match to TRBD1 (5 bases). This CDR3 is built from 15 residues. Germline CDR1 and CDR2: SGHVS and FNYEAQ. Trimming stripped 5 bases from V and 2 bases from J, with 13 bases between. CDR3 residues: CASSPYSGGNQPQHF. The CDR3 DNA is TGTGCCAGCAGCCCCTACTCGGGGGGCAATCAGCCCCAGCATTTT.

This chain uses TRBV9 with TRBJ2-1, with a weak D call TRBD2 (5 bases). CDR3 length: 15 residues. Trimming removed 0 bases from V and 5 bases from J, with 12 bases in between. Germline assignment: CDR1 SGDLS and CDR2 YYNGEE. In DNA form, the CDR3 reads TGTGCCAGCAGCGTAGTCGGGGTTCGGGACAATGAGCAGTTCTTC. Protein: CASSVVGVRDNEQFF.

The chain couples TRBV7-2 to TRBJ1-5; 9 bases map to TRBD1. CDR3 length: 15 amino acids. The ends lost 7 bases at V and 4 bases at J; junction bases unmatched: 8. CDR1 and CDR2 from the germline V gene are SGHTA and FQGNSA. DNA of the CDR3: TGTGCCAGCACCGCTGGGACAGGGCTAAATCAGCCCCAGCATTTT. This encodes CASTAGTGLNQPQHF.

V is TRBV23-1 and J is TRBJ2-2; TRBD2 aligns across 11 bases. TRBV23-1 carries the ORF label, with uncertain function. V dropped 3 bases and J dropped 6; count of bases not matched to a gene: 6. This CDR3 region has 16 residues. CDR3 nucleotides: TGCGCCAGCAGTCATCTAGCGGGGGGACCGCCCGGGGAGCTGTTTTTT. As protein: CASSHLAGGPPGELFF.

The J gene is TRBJ1-2, the V gene TRBV6-5; 9 bases are shared with TRBD1. Per germline, CDR1 MNHEY and CDR2 SVGAGI. The junction had 3 bases not matched to a gene; V was cut back by 2 bases and J by 8 bases. The CDR3 totals 13 residues. CDR3 sequence reads: CASSYGTGKGYTF. As DNA, the CDR3 is TGTGCCAGCAGTTACGGGACAGGGAAAGGCTACACCTTC.

The chain carries TRBV10-3 and TRBJ1-2, with 8 bases matching TRBD1. Germline V gene lookup returns CDR1 ENHRY and CDR2 SYGVKD. The CDR3 runs to 17 residues. V trimming: 0 bases; J trimming: 7 bases; junction bases outside the gene matches: 13. DNA of the CDR3: TGTGCCATCAGTGAGTCGACGTACGGACAGGGAGGGCTTGGCTACACCTTC. Translation: CAISESTYGQGGLGYTF.

The genes are TRBV19 and TRBJ1-2; 8 positions match TRBD1. Germline trimming cut 5 bases from V and 4 bases from J; bases unmatched to any gene: 9. Per germline, CDR1 LNHDA and CDR2 SQIVND (reference sequence). The length of the CDR3 is 15 residues. Written as DNA, the CDR3 is TGTGCCAGTAGTGTGGAGACAGGGGCCTTCTATGGCTACACCTTC. Protein sequence: CASSVETGAFYGYTF.